The source of this TCR beta chain is a study of blood T cell repertoires in COVID-19. Trimming removed 5 bases from V and 4 bases from J, with 8 bases in between. This CDR3 is built from 13 residues. Assay used: immunoSEQ multiplex PCR; TCRdb lists only in-frame clones, some missing. The repertoire includes about 180,000 clones, 70% to 90% of them detected once, and approximately 2% sits in the top ten. The clonotype was recovered from a man aged 18 to 35 who had recovered from COVID-19. V and J are TRBV12-3 or TRBV12-4 and TRBJ1-4; D unresolved. Sequenced input: peripheral blood. The CDR3 DNA reads TGTGCCAGCAGTAGAGGTGTTAATGAAAAACTGTTTTTT. Translating gives CASSRGVNEKLFF.